The 21 T cell receptor beta chains reported below all come from one sample, sequenced in a study of T cells in Graves' hyperthyroidism and ophthalmopathy. Regions amplified from RNA transcripts were the TCR beta CDR3 regions. HTBI primers were employed in a first-round RT-PCR of the TCR CDR3. MiXCR, applied by TCRdb to the multiplex PCR reads, yields one record per CDR3 protein. The sample carries fewer than 700,000 distinct CDR3 sequences, under 20% recorded once. Sequencing was done on a sample of blood. The receptor source for this set is a woman under 40 with Graves' hyperthyroidism.

The rearrangement links TRBV6-2 or TRBV6-3 to TRBJ2-7; TRBD2 is a possible D gene (5 bases). The CDR3 runs 17 residues. V lost 2 bases to trimming and J lost 0 bases, with 17 bases between them. The V gene's germline CDR1 is MNHEY and CDR2 SVGEGT. CDR3 DNA sequence: TGTGCCAGCAGTTACCCCAGAGGGCCGCTCAACTCCTACGAGCAGTACTTC. Translating it yields CASSYPRGPLNSYEQYF.

This clonotype was detected only a few times. Here the CDR3 DNA reads TGTGCCTGGAGCGAACCACCGGGACTAGCGGGATTCTACGAGCAGTACTTC. It specifies CAWSEPPGLAGFYEQYF. This chain links TRBV30 with TRBJ2-7; 13 positions agree with TRBD2. Germline-derived CDR1 and CDR2 are GTSNPN and SVGIG (reference sequence). The CDR3 covers 17 residues. With 3 bases clipped from V and 3 bases from J, the junction kept 11 bases outside the gene matches.

This clonotype occurred many times. The chain recombines TRBV7-2 with TRBJ2-3; 11 bases fit TRBD2. CDR3 length: 16 residues. Germline CDR1 and CDR2: SGHTA and FQGNSA. V trimming: 1 base; J trimming: 11 bases; junction bases outside the gene matches: 11. CDR3 coding DNA: TGTGCCAGCAGCTTAGAGTGGTCTAGCGGGAGGAGGGGGCAGTATTTT. Translated: CASSLEWSSGRRGQYF.

This clonotype appeared many times. The rearrangement joins TRBV2 to TRBJ1-4, with 9 bases aligning to TRBD1. Trimming at V came to 5 bases and at J to 7 bases, leaving 17 bases not matched to a gene. The CDR3 loop spans 18 amino acids. Germline V gene lookup returns CDR1 SNHLY and CDR2 FYNNEI. DNA of the CDR3: TGTGCCAGCAGTCGCTCCCGGACAGGGGATGGCTCGGGTGAAAAACTGTTTTTT. Amino acids: CASSRSRTGDGSGEKLFF.

The chain recombines TRBV19 with TRBJ2-7; maybe TRBD2 (5 bases). Trimming cost V 6 bases and J 6 bases, with 15 bases left between them. This CDR3 comprises 13 residues. From germline, CDR1 is LNHDA and CDR2 SQIVND (reference sequence). The CDR3 region is CASRSGSVFEQYF. CDR3 nucleotides: TGTGCCAGTAGAAGTGGGAGCGTCTTCGAGCAGTACTTC.

As regards this clonotype: A clone one base away is much larger, so this may be a read error. The chain couples TRBV12-3 or TRBV12-4 to TRBJ1-4; D gene ambiguous. V was cut by 4 bases and J by 5 bases, with 14 bases left in between. This CDR3 is built from 15 residues. The CDR3 is CASSSRTVQNEKLFF. The CDR3 DNA is TGTGCCAGCAGTTCCCGGACGGTTCAAAATGAAAAACTGTTTTTT.

The chain couples TRBV6-1 to TRBJ1-1; D is perhaps TRBD1 (6 bases). Between the trimmed V and J ends, which lost 2 bases and 1 base, there was a span of 11 bases. CDR1 is MNHNS, CDR2 SASEGT, per germline. This CDR3 region has 15 residues. The CDR3 loop is CASSEHMGQNTEAFF. The CDR3 DNA is TGTGCCAGCAGTGAACATATGGGACAGAACACTGAAGCTTTCTTT.

There are a few counts of this clonotype. The chain joins TRBV5-6 to TRBJ2-1; the D gene is possibly TRBD2 (6 bases). The CDR3 spans 17 residues. The germline gives CDR1 SGHDT, CDR2 YYEEEE. Trimming pared 1 base from V and 0 bases from J, leaving 14 bases between. The CDR3 sequence is CASSLQPYGSSYNEQFF. The CDR3 nucleotides are TGTGCCAGCAGCTTGCAGCCGTACGGGAGCTCCTACAATGAGCAGTTCTTC.

This clonotype was detected many times. The chain combines TRBV20-1 with TRBJ2-7; 10 bases align to TRBD2. The CDR3 covers 14 residues. Unmatched junction bases numbered 8, after V lost 5 bases and J lost 4 bases. Germline CDR1 DFQATT, CDR2 SNEGSKA (reference sequence). CDR3 nucleotides: TGCAGTGCTCTCCCTCGAGCGGGAGGGTACGAGCAGTACTTC. It is translated as CSALPRAGGYEQYF.

This clonotype was counted ten times or more. The rearrangement joins TRBV7-9 to TRBJ1-1; D gene ambiguous. The CDR3 sequence is 11 residues long. Per germline, CDR1 SEHNR and CDR2 FQNEAQ (reference sequence). Trimming shortened V by 3 bases and J by 13 bases, and 12 bases separated the two germline ends. The CDR3 nucleotides read TGTGCCAGCAGCTTTAACCCGCCCTTTTTCTTT. This gives the protein CASSFNPPFFF.

This clonotype came up a few times. The rearrangement uses TRBV30 and TRBJ2-1; possible D gene TRBD2, 6 bases. This CDR3 region has 15 residues. The germline CDR1 and CDR2 sequences are GTSNPN and SVGIG (reference sequence). V shed 4 bases and J shed 6 bases, with 19 bases lying between them. The CDR3 DNA sequence: TGTGCCTGGATTCTCCCGGGACTGGGCCTCAATGAGCAGTTCTTC. This codes for CAWILPGLGLNEQFF.

This clonotype was counted a few times. J is TRBJ1-2 and V is TRBV20-1; no clear D gene. The V end lost 3 bases, the J end lost 5 bases, and 10 bases lay between the germline ends. Germline V gives CDR1 DFQATT, CDR2 SNEGSKA (reference sequence). This CDR3 region has 12 residues. CDR3: CSASPTRYGYTF. For the CDR3, the DNA is TGCAGTGCTAGCCCTACGCGTTATGGCTACACCTTC.

The chain carries TRBV19 and TRBJ1-2, with D perhaps matching TRBD1 (6 bases). Trimming removed 9 bases from V and 4 bases from J, with 12 bases in between. CDR3 length: 12 amino acids. CDR1 is LNHDA, CDR2 SQIVND, per germline (reference sequence). The CDR3 reads CASGDRTYGYTF. CDR3 bases: TGTGCCAGCGGTGACAGGACCTATGGCTACACCTTC.

At least ten counts were recorded for this clonotype. The chain recombines TRBV30 with TRBJ2-7; either TRBD1 or TRBD2 may fit D (5 bases each). The CDR3 has 13 residues. Germline CDR1 reads GTSNPN; CDR2 reads SVGIG (reference sequence). The germline V and J ends were trimmed by 0 bases and 4 bases, with 10 bases remaining between them. CDR3 DNA sequence: TGTGCCTGGAGTGTACGAGGGGTATACGAGCAGTACTTC. It yields the protein CAWSVRGVYEQYF.

V gene TRBV9 combines with J gene TRBJ1-2; D is unresolved. Trimming took off 0 bases at V and 9 bases at J, with 15 bases between the two ends. Germline V gives CDR1 SGDLS, CDR2 YYNGEE. There are 14 residues in the CDR3. The CDR3 DNA reads TGTGCCAGCAGCGTAGAGTGGAGGGTCGGGAGCTACACCTTC. It yields the protein CASSVEWRVGSYTF.

This rearrangement joins TRBV29-1 to TRBJ1-6; the D is unclear. This CDR3 contains 13 residues. Germline V lookup: CDR1 SQVTM, CDR2 ANQGSEA. The CDR3 DNA follows: TGCAGTATCTCAGAGGGCTGGAATTCACCCCTCCACTTT. As protein: CSISEGWNSPLHF.

This clonotype was seen repeatedly, ten times or more. The J gene is TRBJ1-2, the V gene TRBV27, with 9 bases identical to TRBD1. CDR1 MNHEY and CDR2 SMNVEV come from the germline V gene (reference sequence). V gave up 3 bases and J gave up 7 bases; unmatched junction bases: 9. The CDR3 runs 15 residues. CDR3 in DNA: TGTGCCAGCAGTTTCCGGGACAGGGCCGTCTCTGGCTACACCTTC. It translates to CASSFRDRAVSGYTF.

This clonotype has only a few counts. The rearrangement uses TRBV10-3 and TRBJ1-2; D possibly corresponds to TRBD1 (6 bases). The CDR3 length is 16 residues. Germline lookup yields CDR1 ENHRY and CDR2 SYGVKD. Deletions cut 4 bases from V and 3 bases from J, with 18 bases between. The CDR3 nucleotides read TGTGCCATCAGTGCGGATGGGGGCGCGGGTGACTATGGCTACACCTTC. It codes for CAISADGGAGDYGYTF.

This clonotype was counted at least ten times. The chain combines TRBV2 with TRBJ2-7; TRBD2 is a possible D gene (6 bases). The CDR3 is 12 residues long. Germline lookup yields CDR1 SNHLY and CDR2 FYNNEI. The V end lost 7 bases, the J end lost 2 bases, and 9 bases lay between the germline ends. As DNA, the CDR3 is TGTGCCAGCACCCCGGGAGCCTACGAGCAGTACTTC. Translated, it gives CASTPGAYEQYF.

This clonotype was seen ten or more times. CDR3 DNA: TGTGCCAGCAGCGATGACAGGGGCACAGATACGCAGTATTTT. This sequence encodes CASSDDRGTDTQYF. The rearrangement joins TRBV9 to TRBJ2-3; TRBD1 aligns across 7 bases. The ends lost 3 bases at V and 1 base at J; junction bases unmatched: 2. CDR3 length: 14 residues. CDR1 and CDR2 (germline): SGDLS, YYNGEE.

The chain has TRBV2 and TRBJ2-3, with TRBD2 matching over 13 bases. This CDR3 has 15 residues. Germline CDR1 is SNHLY and CDR2 is FYNNEI. With V trimmed by 4 bases and J by 6 bases, 4 bases remained unmatched. In DNA form, the CDR3 reads TGTGCCAGCAGTGGGACTAGCGGGAGCCGGGATACGCAGTATTTT. Translation gives CASSGTSGSRDTQYF.